This T cell receptor beta chain is drawn from a study of T cells of healthy individuals. This clonotype was observed at least ten times. This CDR3 is built from 16 residues. V lost 4 bases and J lost 4, with 18 bases in between. CDR1 and CDR2 (germline): SGHNT, YYREEE (reference sequence). MiXCR was run by TCRdb on the 5' RACE reads, yielding one entry per CDR3 protein. The sample has tens of thousands of distinct CDR3 sequences; around 15% are singletons. This sequence originates from a human donor in good health. This chain links TRBV5-4 with TRBJ2-1; D perhaps matches TRBD2 (6 bases). CDR3 DNA sequence: TGTGCCAGCAGCCGCATGGGGCTAGCGCCTTACAATGAGCAGTTCTTC. Its translation: CASSRMGLAPYNEQFF.